Listed here is a single T cell receptor (beta chain). The data were taken from a study of blood T cell repertoires in COVID-19. This CDR3 is built from 12 residues. Germline CDR1 and CDR2: SNHLY and FYNNEI. Trimming removed 3 bases at V and 4 bases at J, with 6 bases between. Some clones are missing from TCRdb's copy, which holds only in-frame ones; the method was immunoSEQ multiplex PCR. This table has some 410,000 clones, roughly 90% appearing once. This TCR derives from a woman aged 25 to 39 with acute COVID-19. V and J are TRBV2 and TRBJ1-2; a possible D gene is TRBD1 (6 bases). The sample comprised PBMCs or T cells enriched from blood (not recorded which). The CDR3 DNA sequence: TGTGCCAGCAGTGAGGGGGCCTATGGCTACACCTTC. This translates into CASSEGAYGYTF.